These T cell receptor beta chains were read from a single sample in a study of T cell responses to AZD1222 COVID-19 vaccine. Measured with immunoSEQ multiplex PCR; TCRdb has only the in-frame clones, and not every one. The table includes 95,000 or so clones, just under 90% detected once. Sequenced material: peripheral blood, taken on day 0 of MenACWY control vaccination. These receptors were taken from an adult in good health. CDR3s include the opening cysteine and the closing phenylalanine or tryptophan. A D gene is named only where the DNA matches it firmly. Not all rows give a size; the values are once, few, many and, for expanded clones, a class.

V gene,D gene,J gene,clone size,CDR3 DNA,CDR3 protein
TRBV7-8,TRBD1,TRBJ1-1,-,TGTGCCAGCAGCTTACGGACAGGCCCGAACACTGAAGCTTTCTTT,CASSLRTGPNTEAFF
TRBV28,-,TRBJ2-1,few,TGTGCCAGCAGACGAGACAATGAGCAGTTCTTC,CASRRDNEQFF
TRBV7-8,TRBD1,TRBJ2-2,-,TGTGCCAGCAGTAACCCAGGGGGAAGGCGGACCGGGGAGCTGTTTTTT,CASSNPGGRRTGELFF
TRBV3-1/TRBV3-2,TRBD1,TRBJ2-7,-,TGTGCCAGCAGCCAAGCCTCCCGGGACAGGGTCTTC,CASSQASRDRVF
TRBV10-2,-,TRBJ1-5,-,TGCGCCAGCGGAGGGACAATCCAGCCCCAGCATTTT,CASGGTIQPQHF
TRBV28,TRBD1,TRBJ1-1,few,TGTGCCAGCCCTCCCCGACAGGGGGATCCCATGAACACTGAAGCTTTCTTT,CASPPRQGDPMNTEAFF
TRBV3-1/TRBV3-2,TRBD1,TRBJ1-1,-,TGTGCCAGCAGCCAAAGAGACAGGGGGCGAATTCGAGAAGCTTTCTTT,CASSQRDRGRIREAFF
TRBV6-5,-,TRBJ1-5,-,TGTGCCAGCAGTTACTCAATCGGGGGCAATCAGCCCCAGCATTTT,CASSYSIGGNQPQHF
TRBV12-5,-,TRBJ1-3,-,TGTGCTAGTGGTTTAAGCCCAGGGGCTGGAAACACCATATATTTT,CASGLSPGAGNTIYF
TRBV12-3/TRBV12-4,-,TRBJ2-3,-,TGTGCCAGCGCCGGGACGACCACAGATACGCAGTATTTT,CASAGTTTDTQYF
TRBV7-9,TRBD2,TRBJ2-5,-,TGTGCCAGCAGCCGAGCCTCACGGGGGGTTGAGACCCAGTACTTC,CASSRASRGVETQYF
TRBV24-1,TRBD1,TRBJ2-3,-,TGTGCCACCAGTGATAATACAGGGGCGAGGACAGATACGCAGTATTTT,CATSDNTGARTDTQYF
TRBV30,-,TRBJ1-1,-,TGTGCCTGGATCTGGACGGAAGCTTTCTTT,CAWIWTEAFF
TRBV5-1,TRBD1,TRBJ1-1,-,TGCGCCAGCAGCCTACAGGGGGCCGGGTACACTGAAGCTTTCTTT,CASSLQGAGYTEAFF
TRBV4-1,-,TRBJ1-1,few,TGCGCCAGCAGCCAGGGGCAGGGAGCAGACACTGAAGCTTTCTTT,CASSQGQGADTEAFF
TRBV9,-,TRBJ2-7,-,TGTGCCAGCAGCGTTGCAGGGGCAAACTACGAGCAGTACTTC,CASSVAGANYEQYF
TRBV30,-,TRBJ2-3,-,TGTGCCTGGAGCCGACCCCCCACAGATACGCAGTATTTT,CAWSRPPTDTQYF
TRBV7-9,-,TRBJ2-7,-,TGTGCCAGCAGGACTAGTCTCTCCTACGAGCAGTACTTC,CASRTSLSYEQYF
TRBV4-3,TRBD1,TRBJ1-4,-,TGCGCCAGCAGCCAAGAATGGGACAGTTACCGGAGGAGAGGTGAAAAACTGTTTTTT,CASSQEWDSYRRRGEKLFF
TRBV11-1,-,TRBJ1-4,-,TGTGCCAGCAGCACCGGGGTTTATGAAAAACTGTTTTTT,CASSTGVYEKLFF
TRBV29-1,-,TRBJ2-3,-,TGCAGCCAGGGGGGAACTAGCTTCGATACGCAGTATTTT,CSQGGTSFDTQYF
TRBV7-7,-,TRBJ1-1,-,TGTGCCAGCAGCCCCCGAGGCAGGAGATTCGTTGAGACTGAAGCTTTCTTT,CASSPRGRRFVETEAFF
TRBV29-1,-,TRBJ2-6,-,TGCAGCGTTGTGAGTCGAGGCTCTGGGGCCAACGTCCTGACTTTC,CSVVSRGSGANVLTF
TRBV3-1/TRBV3-2,-,TRBJ1-5,-,TGTGCCAGCAGCCAAGGTAGGGATCAGCCCCAGCATTTT,CASSQGRDQPQHF
TRBV5-6,TRBD2,TRBJ2-5,-,TGTGCCAGCAGCTCCCCGGGACTAGCGGAAGAGACCCAGTACTTC,CASSSPGLAEETQYF
TRBV27,-,TRBJ1-5,-,TGTGCCAGCAGTTTATCGGGCGCAGATCAGCCCCAGCATTTT,CASSLSGADQPQHF
TRBV28,-,TRBJ2-7,-,TGTGCCAGCAGTCGTATTCGGCAGGGCATAGGGGCGGACGAGCAGTACTTC,CASSRIRQGIGADEQYF
TRBV2,TRBD1,TRBJ1-1,-,TGTGCCAGCAGTGATTCAGGGGGCCGTACTGAAGCTTTCTTT,CASSDSGGRTEAFF
TRBV19,TRBD1,TRBJ2-1,-,TGTGCCACATGGTCCGGGACAGGGGGCCGTGAGCAGTTCTTC,CATWSGTGGREQFF
TRBV30,TRBD2,TRBJ2-1,-,TGTGCCTGGAGTGTAAGAGCGGGGGGGTACAATGAGCAGTTCTTC,CAWSVRAGGYNEQFF
TRBV10-2,TRBD1,TRBJ1-5,-,TGCGCCAGCAGATCGACAGGGGGCGATCAGCCCCAGCATTTT,CASRSTGGDQPQHF
TRBV7-2,-,TRBJ1-6,few,TGTGCCAGCAGCTTAGGATCAGGGACAAATTCACCCCTCCACTTT,CASSLGSGTNSPLHF
TRBV29-1,-,TRBJ1-2,-,TGCAGCGTTGTCACAGAGATCTATGGCTACACCTTC,CSVVTEIYGYTF
TRBV10-3,-,TRBJ1-1,-,TGTGCCATCAGTGAGTCATCCCGTGACACTGAAGCTTTCTTT,CAISESSRDTEAFF
TRBV18,-,TRBJ1-1,once,TGTGCCAGCTCCCCCGATTGGGCTGAAGCTTTCTTT,CASSPDWAEAFF
TRBV29-1,-,TRBJ1-5,once,TGCAGCGTTGAAGGGGTACACAACCAGCCCCAGCATTTT,CSVEGVHNQPQHF
TRBV7-9,-,TRBJ1-2,-,TGTGCCAGCAGCAACGGACAGTCTAACTATGGCTACACCTTC,CASSNGQSNYGYTF
TRBV20-1,-,TRBJ1-2,-,TGCAGTGCTAGTTTATCAGATTATGGCTACACCTTC,CSASLSDYGYTF
TRBV7-2,TRBD2,TRBJ2-7,-,TGTGCCAGCAGCTCCAGTCTAGCGGCGCCCTCCTACGAGCAGTACTTC,CASSSSLAAPSYEQYF
TRBV27,-,TRBJ1-3,-,TGTGCCAGCAGTATGGACAGATTCTCTGGAAACACCATATATTTT,CASSMDRFSGNTIYF
TRBV7-9,-,TRBJ1-6,once,TGTGCCAGCAGCCGTCAGGAGGGAGGCCTCCACTTT,CASSRQEGGLHF
TRBV11-3,-,TRBJ2-1,-,TGTGCCAGCAGCGAGAGCTCCTACAATGAGCAGTTCTTC,CASSESSYNEQFF
TRBV4-1,-,TRBJ1-1,-,TGCGCCAGCAGCCAAGTTTCGGGGGACACTGAAGCTTTCTTT,CASSQVSGDTEAFF
TRBV6-5,-,TRBJ1-6,-,TGTGCCAGCAGTTACAGGGGTACGGATTCACCCCTCCACTTT,CASSYRGTDSPLHF
TRBV12-5,-,TRBJ1-5,-,TGTGCTAGTGTACTACAGGCGGGTCAGCCCCAGCATTTT,CASVLQAGQPQHF
TRBV21-1,-,TRBJ2-1,-,TGTGCCAGCAGCAAACGGACGCGATACAGGGGGCAATGGAATAATGAGCAGTTCTTC,CASSKRTRYRGQWNNEQFF
TRBV3-1/TRBV3-2,-,TRBJ1-3,-,TGTGCCAGCAGCCAAGAAGTTATTTACGGAAACACCATATATTTT,CASSQEVIYGNTIYF
TRBV6-5,-,TRBJ2-2,-,TGTGCCAGCAGACCGGGACTCTATAACACCGGGGAGCTGTTTTTT,CASRPGLYNTGELFF
TRBV5-1,-,TRBJ2-3,-,TGCGCCAGCAGCCCCGGGGGGCCCGGGCCAGATACGCAGTATTTT,CASSPGGPGPDTQYF
TRBV5-4,-,TRBJ1-2,-,TGTGCCAGCAGCTTGGGGGGCGCGGGCTATGGCTACACCTTC,CASSLGGAGYGYTF
TRBV7-2,-,TRBJ2-3,-,TGTGCCAGCAGCTTAGCTAGCGGTCTAAGCACAGATACGCAGTATTTT,CASSLASGLSTDTQYF
TRBV4-1,-,TRBJ1-5,once,TGCGCCAGCAGCCAAGATGAGGTGGGAAGCAATCAGCCCCAGCATTTT,CASSQDEVGSNQPQHF
TRBV7-8,-,TRBJ1-2,-,TGTGCCAGCAGCTCACACCCCGGGACACCTTATGGCTACACCTTC,CASSSHPGTPYGYTF